The 31 T cell receptor beta chains in this list originate from one sample, sequenced in a study of a mutant IDH1 vaccine in newly diagnosed glioma. No antigen has been identified for these receptors. This table comes from immunoSEQ multiplex PCR, and its TCRdb copy is limited to in-frame clones, with some not included. The data hold roughly 51,000 clones, with more than 65% observed a single time. Time point of the sample: week 35, safety follow-up. It was 300 ug of mutant IDH1 20-mer peptide that made up each vaccine dose, given with topical imiquimod. Sequencing used PBMCs, obtained from a glioma patient whose treatment included an IDH1 peptide vaccine. Receptor source: a man aged 35 to 55 with glioma.

The chain couples TRBV6-5 to TRBJ1-5; D might be TRBD1 (5 bases). This CDR3 is 15 amino acids long. The ends were cut back, 6 bases at V and 7 bases at J, with 19 bases in the middle. Per germline, CDR1 MNHEY and CDR2 SVGAGI. CDR3 nucleotides: TGTGCCAGCAGCCAAACGGGGGGGGTAGGGCAGCCCCAGCATTTT. It codes for CASSQTGGVGQPQHF.

This clone has only a few counts. The V call is TRBV5-5, the J call TRBJ2-5, with D unresolved. Germline values: CDR1 SGHKS, CDR2 YYEKEE (reference sequence). This CDR3 is built from 12 residues. The ends were cut back, 2 bases at V and 2 bases at J, with 4 bases in the middle. CDR3 nucleotides: TGTGCCAGCAGCTTAATGCAAGAGACCCAGTACTTC. Amino acids: CASSLMQETQYF.

This clone was recorded only once. The chain joins TRBV9 to TRBJ1-2; D gene unclear. The germline V gene encodes CDR1 SGDLS and CDR2 YYNGEE. Trimming removed 4 bases from V and 0 bases from J, with 13 bases in between. The CDR3 covers 15 residues. The CDR3 is CASSKYSDPNYGYTF. CDR3 sequence (DNA): TGTGCCAGCAGCAAGTACAGCGATCCTAACTATGGCTACACCTTC.

The chain combines TRBV2 with TRBJ2-1, with 10 positions matching TRBD2. The CDR3 has 14 amino acids. Looked up from germline, CDR1 is SNHLY and CDR2 is FYNNEI. V gave up 4 bases and J gave up 8 bases; unmatched junction bases: 5. The CDR3 here is CASSGSGGADEQFF. As DNA, the CDR3 is TGTGCCAGCAGTGGGAGCGGGGGGGCCGATGAGCAGTTCTTC.

Written as DNA, the CDR3 is TGCAGCGCCACCGACAGGGCTAGCTCCTACGAGCAGTACTTC. This encodes CSATDRASSYEQYF. This chain joins TRBV29-1 and TRBJ2-7; 7 positions match TRBD1. The germline V gene encodes CDR1 SQVTM and CDR2 ANQGSEA. This CDR3 has 14 residues. The V and J ends lost 7 bases and 0 bases, in that order; junction bases with no gene match: 9.

The sample holds a few counts of this clone. The V gene is TRBV6-6, the J gene TRBJ1-6; unclear D gene. The CDR3 spans 15 residues. The germline V gene encodes CDR1 MNHNY and CDR2 SVGAGI (reference sequence). The germline V and J ends were trimmed by 6 bases and 0 bases, with 9 bases remaining between them. The CDR3 reads CASRWATSYNSPLHF. The CDR3 DNA reads TGTGCCAGCAGATGGGCCACCTCCTATAATTCACCCCTCCACTTT.

By its share, this clone is medium-sized. The chain uses TRBV6-6 and TRBJ1-4, with unresolved D. Germline assignment: CDR1 MNHNY and CDR2 SVGAGI (reference sequence). CDR3 length: 15 residues. Trimming removed 5 bases from V and 3 bases from J, with 13 bases in between. As DNA, the CDR3 is TGTGCCAGCAGTCCCGAGGGTTGGGCTAATGAAAAACTGTTTTTT. It is translated as CASSPEGWANEKLFF.

In nucleotides, the CDR3 is TGTGCCAGCAGCTCCAAACCCTACAGCGTTTTTAATTCACCCCTCCACTTT. Protein product: CASSSKPYSVFNSPLHF. V and J are TRBV7-9 and TRBJ1-6; D gene ambiguous. The CDR3 sequence is 17 residues long. Germline CDR1 reads SEHNR; CDR2 reads FQNEAQ (reference sequence). V shed 4 bases and J shed 6 bases, with 19 bases lying between them. Looking up the rest from reference TRBV7-9 and TRBJ1-6 gives the full variable domain: DTGVSQNPRHKITKRGQNVTFRCDPISEHNRLYWYRQTLGQGPEFLTYFQNEAQLEKSRLLSDRFSAERPKGSFSTLEIQRTEQGDSAMYLCASSSKPYSVFNSPLHFGNGTRLTVT.

This chain links TRBV10-3 with TRBJ2-6; the D is unclear. V was shortened by 6 bases and J by 0 bases, with 6 bases between the two germline ends. Germline CDR1 reads ENHRY; CDR2 reads SYGVKD. This CDR3 comprises 14 residues. CDR3 bases: TGTGCCATCAGGAGAGACTCTGGGGCCAACGTCCTGACTTTC. Translating it yields CAIRRDSGANVLTF.

This rearrangement joins TRBV19 to TRBJ1-3, with D tentatively TRBD1 (6 bases). The CDR3 extends over 14 amino acids. In germline, CDR1 is LNHDA, CDR2 SQIVND (reference sequence). Trimming stripped 4 bases from V and 0 bases from J, with 7 bases between. CDR3 DNA sequence: TGTGCCAGTAGTACAGGGGCCTCTGGAAACACCATATATTTT. It translates to CASSTGASGNTIYF.

The V call is TRBV4-1, the J call TRBJ1-2; TRBD1 is a possible D gene (6 bases). The V end lost 3 bases, the J end lost 0 bases, and 17 bases lay between the germline ends. This CDR3 is built from 17 residues. CDR1 MGHRA and CDR2 YSYEKL come from the germline V gene. The CDR3 bases are TGCGCCAGCAGCCACCCGGCCAGGGGAGGCTCTAACTATGGCTACACCTTC. It yields the protein CASSHPARGGSNYGYTF.

The chain uses TRBV27 and TRBJ1-2, with D possibly matching TRBD1 (5 bases). CDR3 length: 14 residues. Germline V gives CDR1 MNHEY, CDR2 SMNVEV (reference sequence). V was trimmed by 8 bases and J by 4 bases, leaving 17 bases between them. CDR3 sequence reads: CASGDSLVPYGYTF. CDR3 sequence (DNA): TGTGCCAGCGGAGACAGTCTGGTTCCCTATGGCTACACCTTC.

CDR3 nucleotide sequence: TGTGCCAGCAGCTTATCGAGGGCAAGACTAACGAGCTATGGCTACACCTTC. It specifies CASSLSRARLTSYGYTF. This rearrangement joins TRBV7-2 to TRBJ1-2; the D is unclear. V dropped 2 bases and J dropped 4 bases, with 20 bases sitting between them. CDR3 length: 17 residues. CDR1 SGHTA and CDR2 FQGNSA come from the germline V gene. The whole variable domain, filled in from reference TRBV7-2 and TRBJ1-2, reads GAGVSQSPSNKVTEKGKDVELRCDPISGHTALYWYRQSLGQGLEFLIYFQGNSAPDKSGLPSDRFSAERTGGSVSTLTIQRTQQEDSAVYLCASSLSRARLTSYGYTFGSGTRLTVV.

This clone was found once. This chain links TRBV19 with TRBJ1-2; D gene uncertain. The CDR3 covers 15 residues. Germline-derived CDR1 and CDR2 are LNHDA and SQIVND (reference sequence). The ends were cut back, 3 bases at V and 7 bases at J, with 18 bases in the middle. Here the CDR3 reads CASSISPKDAVGYTF. The CDR3 nucleotides read TGTGCCAGTAGTATTTCACCGAAGGACGCAGTTGGCTACACCTTC.

The chain uses TRBV7-8 and TRBJ2-1; 11 bases are a match to TRBD1. V lost 3 bases and J lost 9; bases outside the gene matches: 7. The CDR3 loop spans 15 amino acids. Germline V gene sequence: CDR1 SGHVS, CDR2 FQNEAQ. The CDR3 protein is CASSLGQGGSAEQFF. As DNA, the CDR3 is TGTGCCAGCAGCTTGGGACAGGGGGGAAGTGCTGAGCAGTTCTTC. The variable domain in full, with the rest retrieved from reference TRBV7-8 and TRBJ2-1, is GAGVSQSPRYKVAKRGQDVALRCDPISGHVSLFWYQQALGQGPEFLTYFQNEAQLDKSGLPSDRFFAERPEGSVSTLKIQRTQQEDSAVYLCASSLGQGGSAEQFFGPGTRLTVL.

CDR3 amino acids: CASSLPTGDTEAFF. The CDR3 DNA reads TGTGCCAGCAGCCTTCCGACAGGGGACACTGAAGCTTTCTTT. The chain combines TRBV9 with TRBJ1-1; 8 positions match TRBD1. J lost 3 bases, V lost 4 bases, and 5 bases had no gene match. This CDR3 spans 14 amino acids. Germline values: CDR1 SGDLS, CDR2 YYNGEE.

This chain joins TRBV6-5 and TRBJ2-7; D is ambiguous. V dropped 6 bases and J dropped 3 bases, with 9 bases sitting between them. This CDR3 region has 12 residues. In germline, CDR1 is MNHEY, CDR2 SVGAGI. The CDR3 nucleotides are TGTGCCAGCAGCCGAGCCGGCTACGAGCAGTACTTC. Protein: CASSRAGYEQYF.

The V and J genes are TRBV4-1 and TRBJ2-1, with D possibly being TRBD2 (5 bases). Germline V lookup: CDR1 MGHRA, CDR2 YSYEKL. The CDR3 spans 16 residues. Trimming pared 4 bases from V and 3 bases from J, leaving 16 bases between. The DNA for the CDR3 is TGCGCCAGCAGCCCAGCCACCGGGAAAAACTACAATGAGCAGTTCTTC. It codes for CASSPATGKNYNEQFF.

This chain connects TRBV6-5 to TRBJ1-1; no definite D call. Trimming cost V 2 bases and J 4 bases, with 8 bases left between them. The CDR3 is 13 amino acids. Germline V CDR1 and CDR2: MNHEY, SVGAGI. The CDR3 sequence is CASSYGVSTEAFF. CDR3 sequence (DNA): TGTGCCAGCAGTTACGGGGTCAGCACTGAAGCTTTCTTT.

The gene calls are TRBV4-1 and TRBJ1-2; 7 bases line up with TRBD1. The CDR3 has 16 residues. Germline V gene sequence: CDR1 MGHRA, CDR2 YSYEKL. The V segment lost 0 bases and the J segment 1 base; nucleotides outside the gene matches: 5. The CDR3: CASSQEARDSNYGYTF. DNA for the CDR3: TGCGCCAGCAGCCAAGAGGCGAGGGACAGTAACTATGGCTACACCTTC.

The chain is built from TRBV5-1 and TRBJ2-6; D is ambiguous. This CDR3 comprises 16 residues. The germline V and J ends were trimmed by 3 bases and 0 bases, with 10 bases remaining between them. Germline loops: CDR1 SGHRS, CDR2 YFSETQ. CDR3 in amino acids: CASSYSEVSGANVLTF. CDR3 nucleotides: TGCGCCAGCAGCTACTCAGAAGTCTCTGGGGCCAACGTCCTGACTTTC.

This clone was seen once. The genes are TRBV5-6 and TRBJ2-7; TRBD1 matches at 11 bases. This CDR3 is built from 14 residues. The germline CDR1 and CDR2 sequences are SGHDT and YYEEEE. J gave up 2 bases and V 4 bases, and 2 bases lay outside the gene matches. The CDR3 nucleotides read TGTGCCAGCAGCGCGGGACAGGGGGCCTACGAGCAGTACTTC. Protein sequence: CASSAGQGAYEQYF.

By sample share, this clone is medium-sized (0.01 to 0.1%). This chain links TRBV27 with TRBJ1-6; 11 bases are a match to TRBD1. Unmatched junction bases numbered 1, after V lost 6 bases and J lost 9 bases. This CDR3 has 13 residues. Germline CDR1 MNHEY, CDR2 SMNVEV (reference sequence). CDR3 in amino acids: CASRGTGGSPLHF. The CDR3 nucleotides read TGTGCCAGCAGGGGGACAGGGGGTTCACCCCTCCACTTT.

In nucleotides, the CDR3 is TGTGCCACCAGCAGGGACCGGGGGAATCAGCCCCAGCATTTT. Encoded protein: CATSRDRGNQPQHF. The V gene is TRBV15, the J gene TRBJ1-5, with D perhaps TRBD1 (5 bases). V lost 3 bases and J lost 4, with 10 bases in between. Germline-derived CDR1 and CDR2 are LNHNV and YYDKDF (reference sequence). CDR3 length: 14 residues.

This rearrangement joins TRBV18 to TRBJ2-1; 8 bases match TRBD1. The CDR3 runs 14 residues. The V and J ends lost 3 bases and 4 bases, in that order; junction bases with no gene match: 2. Germline lookup yields CDR1 KGHSH and CDR2 LQKENI. The CDR3 loop reads CASSPGTGYNEQFF. The CDR3 coding sequence is TGTGCCAGCTCACCTGGGACAGGATACAATGAGCAGTTCTTC.

V and J are TRBV18 and TRBJ2-6; 7 nucleotides agree with TRBD1. The CDR3 length is 17 residues. V dropped 2 bases and J dropped 2; count of bases not matched to a gene: 6. Per the germline V gene, CDR1 is KGHSH and CDR2 is LQKENI. CDR3 in DNA: TGTGCCAGCTCACCAGCGACAGGGTACACTGGGGCCAACGTCCTGACTTTC. Protein product: CASSPATGYTGANVLTF.

The rearrangement uses TRBV6-5 and TRBJ1-3; D is ambiguous. The CDR3 has 14 amino acids. CDR1 and CDR2 (germline): MNHEY, SVGAGI. V was pared by 2 bases and J by 0 bases, with 5 bases between. The CDR3 reads CASSYRVSGNTIYF. CDR3 nucleotide sequence: TGTGCCAGCAGTTACAGGGTCTCTGGAAACACCATATATTTT.

The V gene is TRBV30, the J gene TRBJ2-2, with TRBD2 identical over 16 bases. CDR3 length: 15 amino acids. Trimming took 3 bases from V and 6 from J; bases not matched to a gene: 1. The germline CDR1 and CDR2 sequences are GTSNPN and SVGIG (reference sequence). The CDR3 loop reads CAWSGTSGGAGELFF. The CDR3 coding sequence is TGTGCCTGGAGCGGGACTAGCGGGGGGGCCGGGGAGCTGTTTTTT.

This rearrangement joins TRBV30 to TRBJ2-1; 10 nucleotides agree with TRBD2. In germline, CDR1 is GTSNPN, CDR2 SVGIG (reference sequence). V shed 1 base, J shed 3 bases, and the junction held 6 bases outside the gene matches. The CDR3 loop spans 16 amino acids. CDR3 sequence: CAWSGSGGAFYNEQFF. As DNA, the CDR3 is TGTGCCTGGAGTGGGAGCGGGGGGGCTTTCTACAATGAGCAGTTCTTC.

The rearrangement links TRBV19 to TRBJ2-7, with D unclear. V lost 4 bases and J 9 bases, leaving 13 bases between the germline ends. The length of the CDR3 is 12 residues. CDR1 is LNHDA and CDR2 is SQIVND in the germline V gene (reference sequence). CDR3 protein: CASSNGQSGQYF. In DNA form, the CDR3 reads TGTGCCAGTAGTAATGGTCAGTCAGGGCAGTACTTC.

The chain recombines TRBV19 with TRBJ2-7; possibly TRBD1 or TRBD2 for D (5 bases each). This CDR3 is 14 amino acids long. V gave up 3 bases and J gave up 3 bases, with 12 bases separating them. Germline assignment: CDR1 LNHDA and CDR2 SQIVND (reference sequence). Here the CDR3 reads CASSISAGSYEQYF. DNA of the CDR3: TGTGCCAGTAGTATTTCGGCAGGGAGCTACGAGCAGTACTTC.